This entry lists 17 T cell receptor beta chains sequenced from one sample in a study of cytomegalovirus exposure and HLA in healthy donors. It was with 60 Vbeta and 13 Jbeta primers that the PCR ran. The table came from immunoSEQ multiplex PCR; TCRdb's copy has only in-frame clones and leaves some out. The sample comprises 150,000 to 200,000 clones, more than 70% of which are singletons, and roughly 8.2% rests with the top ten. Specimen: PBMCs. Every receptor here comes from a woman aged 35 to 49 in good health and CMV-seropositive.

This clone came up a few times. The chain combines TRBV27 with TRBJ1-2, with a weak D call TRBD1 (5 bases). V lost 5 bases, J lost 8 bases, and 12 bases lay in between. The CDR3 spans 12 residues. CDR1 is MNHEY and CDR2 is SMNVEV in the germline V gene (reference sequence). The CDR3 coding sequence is TGTGCCAGCAGTCCCGGGGGAACCGGCTACACCTTC. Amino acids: CASSPGGTGYTF.

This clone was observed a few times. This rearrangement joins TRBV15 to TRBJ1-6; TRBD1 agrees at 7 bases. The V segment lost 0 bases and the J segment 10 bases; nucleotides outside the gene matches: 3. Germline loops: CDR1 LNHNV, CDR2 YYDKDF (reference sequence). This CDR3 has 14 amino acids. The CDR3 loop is CATSRDGRGSPLHF. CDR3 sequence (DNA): TGTGCCACCAGCAGAGATGGCAGGGGGTCACCCCTCCACTTT.

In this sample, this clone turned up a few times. The CDR3 DNA reads as TGTGCCAGCAGCTCGCCAGGACTAGCGGGAGGCCCAACGGCAGATACGCAGTATTTT. Residues: CASSSPGLAGGPTADTQYF. This chain joins TRBV11-2 and TRBJ2-3, with 14 positions matching TRBD2. In germline, CDR1 is SGHAT, CDR2 FQNNGV. V lost 4 bases and J lost 4; bases outside the gene matches: 13. This CDR3 region has 19 residues.

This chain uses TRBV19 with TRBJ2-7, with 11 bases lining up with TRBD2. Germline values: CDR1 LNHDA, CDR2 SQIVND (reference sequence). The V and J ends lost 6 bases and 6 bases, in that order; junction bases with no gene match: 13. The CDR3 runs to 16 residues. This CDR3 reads CASSTVVGLAGGEQYF. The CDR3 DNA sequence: TGTGCCAGTAGCACCGTGGTAGGGCTAGCGGGAGGCGAGCAGTACTTC.

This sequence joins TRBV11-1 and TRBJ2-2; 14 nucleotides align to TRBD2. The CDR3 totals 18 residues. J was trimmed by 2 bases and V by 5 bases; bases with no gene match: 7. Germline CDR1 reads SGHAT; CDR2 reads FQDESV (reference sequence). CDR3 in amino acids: CASSPRLAGGPNTGELFF. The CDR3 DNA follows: TGTGCCAGCAGCCCGAGACTAGCGGGAGGGCCTAACACCGGGGAGCTGTTTTTT.

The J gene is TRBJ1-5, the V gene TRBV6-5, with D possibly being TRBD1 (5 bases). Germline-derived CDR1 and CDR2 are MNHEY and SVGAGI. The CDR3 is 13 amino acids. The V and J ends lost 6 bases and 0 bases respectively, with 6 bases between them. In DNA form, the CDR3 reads TGTGCCAGCAGCAGGGTTAGCAATCAGCCCCAGCATTTT. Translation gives CASSRVSNQPQHF.

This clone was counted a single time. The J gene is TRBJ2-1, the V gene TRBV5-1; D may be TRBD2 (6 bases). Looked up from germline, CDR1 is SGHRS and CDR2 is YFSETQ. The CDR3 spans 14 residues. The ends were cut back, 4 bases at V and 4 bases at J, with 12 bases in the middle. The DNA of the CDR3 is TGCGCCAGCAGCCCGACTAGGTCATACAATGAGCAGTTCTTC. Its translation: CASSPTRSYNEQFF.

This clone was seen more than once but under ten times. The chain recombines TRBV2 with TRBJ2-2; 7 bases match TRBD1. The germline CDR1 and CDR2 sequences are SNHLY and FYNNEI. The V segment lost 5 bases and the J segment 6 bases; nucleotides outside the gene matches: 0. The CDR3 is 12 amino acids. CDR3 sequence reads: CASSTGAGELFF. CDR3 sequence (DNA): TGTGCCAGCAGTACAGGGGCCGGGGAGCTGTTTTTT.

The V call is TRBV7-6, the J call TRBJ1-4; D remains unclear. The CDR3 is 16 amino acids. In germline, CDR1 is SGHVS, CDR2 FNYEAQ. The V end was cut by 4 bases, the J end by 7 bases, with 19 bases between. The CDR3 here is CASSSVEGYGAEKLFF. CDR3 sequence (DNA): TGTGCCAGCAGCTCCGTAGAGGGATATGGCGCTGAAAAACTGTTTTTT.

The CDR3 region has the DNA TGTGCCAGCAGCTCGGGGGTGGTAGGGGAGGGCCTGGGAAACGAGCAGTACTTC. Translation gives CASSSGVVGEGLGNEQYF. This chain uses TRBV7-8 with TRBJ2-5; 7 bases match TRBD2. The J call may be in error: the DNA end matches TRBJ2-7 better. Per germline, CDR1 SGHVS and CDR2 FQNEAQ. The CDR3 is made up of 18 amino acids.

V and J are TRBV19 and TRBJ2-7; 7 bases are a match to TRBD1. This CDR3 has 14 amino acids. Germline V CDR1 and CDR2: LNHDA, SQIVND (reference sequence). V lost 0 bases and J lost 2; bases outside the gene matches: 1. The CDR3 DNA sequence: TGTGCCAGTAGTATAGAGACAGGGCCCTACGAGCAGTACTTC. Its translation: CASSIETGPYEQYF.

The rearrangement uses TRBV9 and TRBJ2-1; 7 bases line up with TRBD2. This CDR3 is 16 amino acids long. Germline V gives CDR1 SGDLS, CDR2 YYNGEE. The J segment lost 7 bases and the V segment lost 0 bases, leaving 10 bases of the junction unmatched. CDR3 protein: CASSVDVGLAANEQFF. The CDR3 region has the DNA TGTGCCAGCAGCGTAGACGTGGGGCTAGCGGCAAATGAGCAGTTCTTC.

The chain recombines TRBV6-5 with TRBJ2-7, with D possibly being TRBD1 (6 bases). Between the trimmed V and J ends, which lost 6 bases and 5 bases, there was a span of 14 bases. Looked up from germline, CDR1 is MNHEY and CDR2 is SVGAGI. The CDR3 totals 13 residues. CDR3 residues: CASSLPGVNEQYF. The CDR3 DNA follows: TGTGCCAGCAGCCTACCAGGGGTGAACGAGCAGTACTTC.

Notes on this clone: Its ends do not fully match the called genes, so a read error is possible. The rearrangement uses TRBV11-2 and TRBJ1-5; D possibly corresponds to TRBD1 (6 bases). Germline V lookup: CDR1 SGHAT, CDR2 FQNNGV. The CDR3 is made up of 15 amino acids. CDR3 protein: CASSTLTGNNQPQHF. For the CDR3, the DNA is TGTGCCAGCAGCACCCTCACAGGGAACAATCAACCCCAGCATTTT.

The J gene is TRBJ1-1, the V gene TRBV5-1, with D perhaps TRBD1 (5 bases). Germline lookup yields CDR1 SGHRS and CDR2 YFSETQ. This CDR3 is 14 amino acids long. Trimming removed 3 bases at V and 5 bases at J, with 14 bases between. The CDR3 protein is CASSSGGGETEAFF. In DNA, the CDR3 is TGCGCCAGCAGCTCGGGTGGGGGGGAAACTGAAGCTTTCTTT.

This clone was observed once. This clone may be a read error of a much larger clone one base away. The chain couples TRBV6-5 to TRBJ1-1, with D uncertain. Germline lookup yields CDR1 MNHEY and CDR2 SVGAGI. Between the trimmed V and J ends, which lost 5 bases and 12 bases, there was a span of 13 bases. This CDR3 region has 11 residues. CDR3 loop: CASSESRIPFF. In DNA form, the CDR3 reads TGTGCCAGCAGTGAGTCTCGAATCCCTTTCTTT.

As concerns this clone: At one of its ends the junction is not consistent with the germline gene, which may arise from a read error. CDR3 nucleotides: TGTGCCAGCAGTGAATCTCTCGGGAGGGCCTATAATGAGCAGTTCTTC. Residues: CASSESLGRAYNEQFF. This rearrangement joins TRBV6-1 to TRBJ2-1, with 8 bases identical to TRBD2. Looked up from germline, CDR1 is MNHNS and CDR2 is SASEGT. The CDR3 has 16 amino acids.